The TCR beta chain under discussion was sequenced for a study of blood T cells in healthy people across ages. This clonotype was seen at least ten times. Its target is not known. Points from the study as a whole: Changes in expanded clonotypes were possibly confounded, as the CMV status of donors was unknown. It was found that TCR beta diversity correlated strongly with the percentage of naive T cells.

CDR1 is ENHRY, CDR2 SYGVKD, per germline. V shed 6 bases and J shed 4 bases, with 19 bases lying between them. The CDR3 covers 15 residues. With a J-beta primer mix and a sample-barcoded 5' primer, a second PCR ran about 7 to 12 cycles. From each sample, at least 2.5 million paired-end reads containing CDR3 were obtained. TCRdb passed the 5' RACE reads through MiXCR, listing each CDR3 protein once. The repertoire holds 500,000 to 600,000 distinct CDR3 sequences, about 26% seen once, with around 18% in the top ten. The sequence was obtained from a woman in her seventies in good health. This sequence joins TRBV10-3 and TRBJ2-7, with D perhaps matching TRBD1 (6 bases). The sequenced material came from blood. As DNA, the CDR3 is TGTGCCATCAGGATTAACAGGGCGCAGAATTACGAGCAGTACTTC. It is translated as CAIRINRAQNYEQYF.